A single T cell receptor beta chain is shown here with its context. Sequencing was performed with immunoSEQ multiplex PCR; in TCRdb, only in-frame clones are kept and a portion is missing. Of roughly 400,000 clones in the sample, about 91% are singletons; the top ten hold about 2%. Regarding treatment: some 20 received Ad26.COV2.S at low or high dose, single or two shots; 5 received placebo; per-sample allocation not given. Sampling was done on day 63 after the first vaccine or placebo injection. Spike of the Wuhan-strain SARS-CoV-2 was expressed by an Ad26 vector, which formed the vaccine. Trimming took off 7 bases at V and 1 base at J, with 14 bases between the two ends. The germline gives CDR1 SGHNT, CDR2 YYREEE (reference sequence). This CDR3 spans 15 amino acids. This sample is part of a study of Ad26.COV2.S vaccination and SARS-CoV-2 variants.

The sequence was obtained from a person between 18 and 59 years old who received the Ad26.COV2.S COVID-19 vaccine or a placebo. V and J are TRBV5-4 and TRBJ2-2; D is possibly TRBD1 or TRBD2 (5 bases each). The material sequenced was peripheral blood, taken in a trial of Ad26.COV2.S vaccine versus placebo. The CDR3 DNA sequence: TGTGCCAGCGGCCTGGTTGGGGGGAACACCGGGGAGCTGTTTTTT. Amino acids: CASGLVGGNTGELFF.